This TCR beta chain was sequenced during a study of blood T cell repertoires in COVID-19. The wider study: Some COVID-19 samples were acute and others convalescent; all came from the United States, Italy and Spain.

Trimming removed 4 bases at V and 0 bases at J, with 12 bases between. The CDR3 runs 15 residues. Per the germline V gene, CDR1 is SGHRS and CDR2 is YFSETQ. Seattle's cohort entered during active infection and was followed longitudinally. Original processing methods: Counts of nucleated cells, estimated from reference gene primer amplification, were obtained. Libraries were prepared by immunoSEQ multiplex PCR; TCRdb keeps only in-frame clonotypes and omits some of them. V and J calls plus clone size are reproduced from that table; the DNA served to infer D and trimming. The sample has around 400,000 clones; approximately 89% are singletons.

The chain combines TRBV5-1 with TRBJ2-3; unclear D gene. This clonotype was obtained from a woman aged 25 to 39 with COVID-19, enrolled during active disease. The material sequenced was peripheral blood. The CDR3 protein is CASSGVSTSTDTQYF. CDR3 nucleotides: TGCGCCAGCAGCGGTGTTTCTACTAGCACAGATACGCAGTATTTT.